This record concerns one T cell receptor (beta chain) sequence. The antigen remains undetermined. Clones were sequenced by immunoSEQ multiplex PCR, and TCRdb holds only the in-frame ones, with some missing. The sample lists just over 70,000 clones, 85% occurring once. The sample originates from a study of T cell responses to AZD1222 COVID-19 vaccine. V trimming: 5 bases; J trimming: 4 bases; junction bases outside the gene matches: 8. The CDR3 has 15 residues. Germline CDR1 SGHTA, CDR2 FQGNSA. Study-level findings and limits: The number of AZD1222 recipients seropositive at baseline was only 6 or 7. None of the repertoires were sampled until the peak T cell response had passed.

This specimen consisted of peripheral blood, obtained on day 0 of AZD1222 vaccination. This clonotype originated in an adult in good health. V and J are TRBV7-2 and TRBJ2-7; 10 nucleotides align to TRBD2. The chain's CDR3 is CASSLRLAGSYEQYF. DNA for the CDR3: TGTGCCAGCAGCCTGAGACTAGCGGGTAGTTACGAGCAGTACTTC.